A single sample gave rise to the 5 T cell receptor beta chains below, sequenced in a study (dated by TCRdb to the mid-2010s). Libraries were constructed by RT-PCR. The sequencing machine was an Illumina MiSeq. Through fastp at Q25 and MiXCR, TCRdb rebuilt clones from the public reads, retaining in-frame beta chains. Rows with one shared CDR3 protein collapse into an entry with the most common genes and DNA. Here the sample has more than 550,000 distinct CDR3 sequences; approximately 15% occur a single time. The leading ten clones occupy 3% to 4.5% of the sample. Sequenced input: memory CD4+ T cells from blood. All receptors come from a female donor in good health, serving as a healthy control.

This clonotype was detected a few times. The V call is TRBV7-2, the J call TRBJ2-7; 12 bases match TRBD2. This CDR3 is built from 16 residues. CDR1 is SGHTA and CDR2 is FQGNSA in the germline V gene. Trimming took 2 bases from V and 5 from J; bases not matched to a gene: 7. CDR3 in DNA: TGTGCCAGCAGCTTAAGTCTAGCGGGAGGGCAGGACGAGCAGTACTTC. This translates into CASSLSLAGGQDEQYF.

This clonotype was observed a handful of times. An end of the junction does not agree with germline; a read error may underlie this. The chain uses TRBV5-5 and TRBJ2-7, with a tentative D call TRBD1 (5 bases). Per germline, CDR1 SGHKS and CDR2 YYEKEE (reference sequence). This CDR3 contains 13 residues. CDR3 in amino acids: CASNFDQGREHYF. The CDR3 DNA is TGTGCCAGCAACTTCGACCAGGGCCGCGAGCATTACTTC.

This clonotype was counted between two and nine times. The J gene is TRBJ1-4, the V gene TRBV5-6; 8 positions agree with TRBD1. CDR3 size: 15 residues. The germline CDR1 and CDR2 sequences are SGHDT and YYEEEE. V shed 0 bases and J 7 bases; nucleotides not matched to a gene: 5. The CDR3 DNA follows: TGTGCCAGCAGCTTGGCACAGGGGGGAAGTGAAAAACTGTTTTTT. Its translation: CASSLAQGGSEKLFF.

This clonotype was seen more than once but under ten times. The chain combines TRBV27 with TRBJ1-2; 7 bases are shared with TRBD1. Germline CDR1 and CDR2: MNHEY and SMNVEV (reference sequence). Germline trimming cut 6 bases from V and 1 base from J; bases unmatched to any gene: 8. The CDR3 extends over 15 amino acids. The CDR3 is CASSLTGTLNYGYTF. The CDR3 coding sequence is TGTGCCAGCAGCCTGACAGGGACTCTTAACTATGGCTACACCTTC.

The chain is built from TRBV7-2 and TRBJ2-1; 7 bases are shared with TRBD1. Germline CDR1 and CDR2: SGHTA and FQGNSA. CDR3 size: 16 residues. The J segment lost 3 bases and the V segment lost 4 bases, leaving 9 bases of the junction unmatched. CDR3 sequence: CASSSDRTLIYNEQFF. DNA for the CDR3: TGTGCCAGCAGCTCGGACAGGACCCTTATCTACAATGAGCAGTTCTTC.